These 30 T cell receptor beta chains share one sample of origin, sequenced in a study of T cell responses to AZD1222 COVID-19 vaccine. The table came from immunoSEQ multiplex PCR; TCRdb's copy has only in-frame clones and leaves some out. The sample has fewer than 150,000 clones, over 75% seen once. The sample here was peripheral blood, taken on day 0 of AZD1222 vaccination. These receptors came from an adult in good health.

The J gene is TRBJ1-2, the V gene TRBV6-5; D possibly corresponds to TRBD1 (5 bases). This CDR3 contains 15 residues. Germline CDR1 and CDR2: MNHEY and SVGAGI. V was shortened by 5 bases and J by 3 bases, with 16 bases between the two germline ends. The CDR3 loop reads CASSKPRGGDYGYTF. The CDR3 DNA follows: TGTGCCAGCAGTAAGCCTCGGGGAGGGGACTATGGCTACACCTTC.

The J gene is TRBJ2-7, the V gene TRBV29-1; either TRBD1 or TRBD2 may fit D (6 bases each). The germline gives CDR1 SQVTM, CDR2 ANQGSEA. Deletions cut 6 bases from V and 2 bases from J, with 14 bases between. This CDR3 has 13 amino acids. The CDR3 DNA sequence: TGCAGCGTGCCGCGGGACAATCCCTACGAGCAGTACTTC. Translation gives CSVPRDNPYEQYF.

The chain uses TRBV12-3 or TRBV12-4 and TRBJ1-1; D gene unclear. The CDR3 runs to 11 residues. Trimming left V 5 bases short and J 5 bases short, with 6 bases between. CDR3 amino acids: CASSRVTEAFF. The CDR3 nucleotides are TGTGCCAGCAGTAGGGTAACTGAAGCTTTCTTT.

This chain uses TRBV24-1 with TRBJ2-1; D possibly corresponds to TRBD2 (6 bases). The germline gives CDR1 KGHDR, CDR2 SFDVKD. V shed 7 bases and J shed 6 bases, with 15 bases lying between them. The CDR3 length is 14 residues. Here the CDR3 reads CATSSARGLNEQFF. DNA for the CDR3: TGTGCCACCAGCTCCGCGCGGGGACTCAATGAGCAGTTCTTC.

The chain couples TRBV11-2 to TRBJ2-5, with 10 bases identical to TRBD2. The CDR3 sequence is 16 residues long. Germline lookup yields CDR1 SGHAT and CDR2 FQNNGV. V gave up 1 base and J gave up 3 bases; unmatched junction bases: 5. As DNA, the CDR3 is TGTGCCAGCAGCTTAGGTAGCGGGGGGAGGGAAGAGACCCAGTACTTC. Its translation is CASSLGSGGREETQYF.

The rearrangement links TRBV3-1 (or the pseudogene TRBV3-2) to TRBJ2-7, with a possible D match to TRBD2 (5 bases). From germline, CDR1 is LGHDT and CDR2 YNNKEL (reference sequence). Between the trimmed V and J ends, which lost 3 bases and 0 bases, there was a span of 9 bases. The CDR3 loop spans 14 amino acids. CDR3 amino acids: CASSHRRGSYEQYF. The DNA for the CDR3 is TGTGCCAGCAGCCACCGACGGGGCTCCTACGAGCAGTACTTC.

The chain couples TRBV5-1 to TRBJ2-3; TRBD1 matches 7 bases. The CDR3 length is 18 residues. Germline CDR1 SGHRS, CDR2 YFSETQ. V was clipped by 4 bases and J by 1 base; unmatched bases: 15. The CDR3 sequence is CASSPGQRILLRTDTQYF. In DNA form, the CDR3 reads TGCGCCAGCAGCCCGGGACAGCGAATACTTTTGCGCACAGATACGCAGTATTTT.

V gene TRBV3-1 (or the pseudogene TRBV3-2) combines with J gene TRBJ1-2; no reliable D call. This CDR3 has 12 residues. Germline V lookup: CDR1 LGHDT, CDR2 YNNKEL (reference sequence). V shed 5 bases and J shed 1 base, with 5 bases lying between them. The CDR3 bases are TGTGCCAGCAGCACCCGTAACTATGGCTACACCTTC. It yields the protein CASSTRNYGYTF.

The CDR3 sequence is CASSYSGRGGEKLFF. The CDR3 DNA is TGTGCCAGCAGTTACTCAGGCAGGGGTGGCGAAAAACTGTTTTTT. The chain has TRBV6-6 and TRBJ1-4, with D possibly TRBD1 on 6 matching bases. Per the germline V gene, CDR1 is MNHNY and CDR2 is SVGAGI (reference sequence). The CDR3 sequence is 15 residues long. The V and J ends lost 0 bases and 8 bases respectively, with 13 bases between them.

The genes are TRBV18 and TRBJ2-1; 9 bases match TRBD2. The V segment lost 3 bases and the J segment 5 bases; nucleotides outside the gene matches: 5. CDR3 length: 15 residues. In germline, CDR1 is KGHSH, CDR2 LQKENI. CDR3 sequence reads: CASSPLAGGNNEQFF. DNA for the CDR3: TGTGCCAGCTCACCGCTGGCGGGAGGGAACAATGAGCAGTTCTTC.

This chain links TRBV6-5 with TRBJ1-2; 8 bases line up with TRBD1. The germline gives CDR1 MNHEY, CDR2 SVGAGI. The V segment lost 6 bases and the J segment 5 bases; nucleotides outside the gene matches: 5. This CDR3 contains 13 residues. In DNA form, the CDR3 reads TGTGCCAGCAGAGGGACAGGCGTATATGGCTACACCTTC. It codes for CASRGTGVYGYTF.

This clone has only one observation. The chain employs TRBV5-1 and TRBJ2-5; TRBD1 matches at 7 bases. CDR1 is SGHRS and CDR2 is YFSETQ in the germline V gene. The CDR3 runs to 16 residues. V trimming: 4 bases; J trimming: 2 bases; junction bases outside the gene matches: 11. In nucleotides, the CDR3 is TGCGCCAGCAGCCCTGGGGACGGCAGGGGGCAAGAGACCCAGTACTTC. As protein: CASSPGDGRGQETQYF.

This sequence joins TRBV6-5 and TRBJ2-7, with 7 bases identical to TRBD1. Germline V gene sequence: CDR1 MNHEY, CDR2 SVGAGI. V shed 7 bases and J 5 bases; nucleotides not matched to a gene: 14. The CDR3 runs to 15 residues. The CDR3 region has the DNA TGTGCCAGCAAAGTTGAGGGGGCGGTAAGGAACGAGCAGTACTTC. Residues: CASKVEGAVRNEQYF.

The rearrangement uses TRBV21-1 and TRBJ1-5. TRBV21-1 is termed a pseudogene. The CDR3 is made up of 16 amino acids. The CDR3 DNA reads TGTGCCAGCAGCAAAGTCACGGGCGGGGACAATCAGCCCCAGCATTTT. It specifies CASSKVTGGDNQPQHF.

The rearrangement joins TRBV30 to TRBJ1-3; 7 positions agree with TRBD1. V lost 1 base to trimming and J lost 0 bases; unmatched junction nucleotides: 9. This CDR3 spans 17 amino acids. Germline V gene sequence: CDR1 GTSNPN, CDR2 SVGIG (reference sequence). In DNA, the CDR3 is TGTGCCTGGAGTGCCACCGGACAGGTTCTCTCTGGAAACACCATATATTTT. This sequence encodes CAWSATGQVLSGNTIYF.

As regards this clone: At one end, the junction sequence differs from germline, possibly due to a read error. This chain joins TRBV14 and TRBJ2-1; D unresolved. Germline V gene sequence: CDR1 SGHDN, CDR2 FVKESK. The CDR3 totals 15 residues. The CDR3 protein is CASSQDFALYSEQFF. For the CDR3, the DNA is TGTGCCAGCAGCCAAGACTTCGCCCTTTACAGTGAGCAGTTCTTC.

The rearrangement links TRBV30 to TRBJ1-2; the D gene is possibly TRBD1 (5 bases). V dropped 3 bases and J dropped 8 bases, with 19 bases sitting between them. The CDR3 runs to 14 residues. Germline assignment: CDR1 GTSNPN and CDR2 SVGIG (reference sequence). In DNA form, the CDR3 reads TGTGCCTGGAGCCGGGACCGCCGAAGTTCGGGCTACACCTTC. Its protein product is CAWSRDRRSSGYTF.

The chain joins TRBV10-2 to TRBJ1-5, with D unclear. Trimming took 0 bases from V and 4 from J, leaving 13 bases between them. The germline V gene encodes CDR1 WSHSY and CDR2 SAAADI. The CDR3 length is 16 residues. The CDR3, as DNA: TGCGCCAGCAGTGAGTCGATACGCAGCCCAAATCAGCCCCAGCATTTT. This translates into CASSESIRSPNQPQHF.

This chain links TRBV4-2 with TRBJ2-1; TRBD2 matches at 8 bases. CDR3 size: 17 residues. V lost 0 bases to trimming and J lost 9 bases; unmatched junction nucleotides: 13. Germline V gives CDR1 LGHNA, CDR2 YNFKEQ. The CDR3 protein is CASSQDTNAGGALEQFF. The CDR3 DNA is TGTGCCAGCAGCCAAGATACAAATGCCGGGGGGGCACTTGAGCAGTTCTTC.

The chain combines TRBV19 with TRBJ1-5, with a tentative D call TRBD1 (6 bases). The V gene's germline CDR1 is LNHDA and CDR2 SQIVND (reference sequence). Trimming stripped 5 bases from V and 7 bases from J, with 12 bases between. The CDR3 spans 13 residues. CDR3 coding DNA: TGTGCCAGTAGTGCAAACAGGGAACAGCCCCAGCATTTT. As protein: CASSANREQPQHF.

J is TRBJ2-3 and V is TRBV24-1; 15 bases are shared with TRBD2. Germline values: CDR1 KGHDR, CDR2 SFDVKD. This CDR3 has 18 residues. V was clipped by 1 base and J by 3 bases; unmatched bases: 4. The CDR3 protein is CATSDFRTSGRVTDTQYF. In nucleotides, the CDR3 is TGTGCCACCAGTGATTTCCGGACTAGCGGGAGGGTGACAGATACGCAGTATTTT.

By proportion, this clone is medium-sized. The chain carries TRBV4-2 and TRBJ1-4; D call uncertain. V lost 6 bases to trimming and J lost 0 bases, with 11 bases between them. CDR3 length: 15 residues. Germline-derived CDR1 and CDR2 are LGHNA and YNFKEQ. The DNA for the CDR3 is TGTGCCAGCAGTCGTGGGCTCGCAACTAATGAAAAACTGTTTTTT. It yields the protein CASSRGLATNEKLFF.

The V and J genes are TRBV19 and TRBJ2-3; 9 bases map to TRBD2. The CDR3 consists of 18 residues. The junction had 12 bases not matched to a gene; V was cut back by 3 bases and J by 2 bases. Germline-derived CDR1 and CDR2 are LNHDA and SQIVND (reference sequence). The CDR3 reads CASSIGSGGSLITDTQYF. The CDR3, as DNA: TGTGCCAGTAGTATTGGTAGCGGGGGTTCCCTCATCACAGATACGCAGTATTTT.

CDR3 in DNA: TGTGCCAGCAGTCCGGCGGGGAACACTGAAGCTTTCTTT. Amino acids: CASSPAGNTEAFF. This rearrangement joins TRBV6-5 to TRBJ1-1; D remains ambiguous. CDR3 length: 13 residues. The germline CDR1 and CDR2 sequences are MNHEY and SVGAGI. With 5 bases removed from V and 1 base from J, the gap between germline ends came to 8 bases.

The gene calls are TRBV11-3 and TRBJ2-7; TRBD1 matches at 7 bases. The CDR3 is 15 residues long. The junction had 2 bases not matched to a gene; V was cut back by 0 bases and J by 0 bases. Looked up from germline, CDR1 is SGHNT and CDR2 is YENEEA. CDR3 DNA sequence: TGTGCCAGCAGCTTAGAAGGGGACAGCTCCTACGAGCAGTACTTC. Amino acids: CASSLEGDSSYEQYF.

This rearrangement joins TRBV5-1 to TRBJ1-1, with a possible D match to TRBD1 (6 bases). The V end was cut by 6 bases, the J end by 3 bases, with 18 bases between. The germline V gene has CDR1 SGHRS and CDR2 YFSETQ. The CDR3 contains 15 residues. The CDR3 loop reads CASTPGDPADTEAFF. The CDR3 region has the DNA TGCGCCAGCACCCCAGGGGATCCCGCTGACACTGAAGCTTTCTTT.

The chain carries TRBV11-3 and TRBJ2-3; D not certain. V gave up 1 base and J gave up 4 bases, with 18 bases separating them. CDR1 is SGHNT and CDR2 is YENEEA in the germline V gene. The CDR3 contains 17 residues. CDR3 coding DNA: TGTGCCAGCAGCTTAGCCTTAGTGGGTATAGTAGCAGATACGCAGTATTTT. Its translation: CASSLALVGIVADTQYF.

The CDR3 is CASSERAGPYGYTF. CDR3 bases: TGTGCCAGCAGTGAAAGGGCAGGGCCGTATGGCTACACCTTC. V usage is TRBV25-1 and J usage is TRBJ1-2; D is perhaps TRBD1 (5 bases). CDR1 MGHDK and CDR2 SYGVNS come from the germline V gene. Trimming shortened V by 2 bases and J by 5 bases, and 12 bases separated the two germline ends. The CDR3 loop spans 14 amino acids.

The chain carries TRBV19 and TRBJ1-4; TRBD1 matches 10 bases. The length of the CDR3 is 14 residues. Germline trimming cut 8 bases from V and 8 bases from J; bases unmatched to any gene: 8. Per germline, CDR1 LNHDA and CDR2 SQIVND (reference sequence). CDR3 DNA: TGTGCCAGTTCGGACAGGGGGAACGCGGAAAAACTGTTTTTT. Translating it yields CASSDRGNAEKLFF.

The genes are TRBV30 and TRBJ1-1; D gene uncertain. There are 10 residues in the CDR3. The V gene lost 0 bases and the J gene lost 11 bases, with 7 bases spanning the gap. Germline CDR1 is GTSNPN and CDR2 is SVGIG (reference sequence). CDR3 sequence reads: CAWSVRGAFF. CDR3 DNA sequence: TGTGCCTGGAGTGTACGTGGGGCTTTCTTT.